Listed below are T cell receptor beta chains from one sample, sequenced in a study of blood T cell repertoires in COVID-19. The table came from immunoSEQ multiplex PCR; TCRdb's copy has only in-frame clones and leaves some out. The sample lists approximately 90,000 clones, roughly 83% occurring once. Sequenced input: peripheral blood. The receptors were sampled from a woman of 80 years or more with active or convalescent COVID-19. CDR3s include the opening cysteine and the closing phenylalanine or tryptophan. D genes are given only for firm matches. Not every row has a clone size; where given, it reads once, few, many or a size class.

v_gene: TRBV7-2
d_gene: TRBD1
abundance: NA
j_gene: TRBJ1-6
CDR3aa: CASSLEGAGAQNSPLHF
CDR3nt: TGTGCCAGCAGCTTAGAGGGGGCAGGGGCGCAAAATTCACCCCTCCACTTT

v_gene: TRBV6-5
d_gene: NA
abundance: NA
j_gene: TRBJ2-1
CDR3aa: CASTFPASSYNEQFF
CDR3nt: TGTGCCAGCACCTTCCCCGCTAGCTCCTACAATGAGCAGTTCTTC

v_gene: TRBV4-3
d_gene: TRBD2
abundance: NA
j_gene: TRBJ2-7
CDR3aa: CASSQGSSGGAYEQYF
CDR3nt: TGCGCCAGCAGCCAAGGGAGTAGCGGGGGGGCCTACGAGCAGTACTTC

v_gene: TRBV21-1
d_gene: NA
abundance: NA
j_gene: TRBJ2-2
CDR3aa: CASTATGTGIGELFF
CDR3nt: TGTGCCAGCACCGCCACCGGGACAGGGATCGGGGAGCTGTTTTTT

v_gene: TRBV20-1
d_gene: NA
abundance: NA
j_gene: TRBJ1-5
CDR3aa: CSASLTINQPQHF
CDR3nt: TGCAGTGCTAGTTTGACAATCAATCAGCCCCAGCATTTT

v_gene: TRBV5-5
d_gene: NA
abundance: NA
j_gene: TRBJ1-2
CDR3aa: CASSLVGGLNYGYTF
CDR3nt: TGTGCCAGCAGCTTGGTCGGGGGTCTCAACTATGGCTACACCTTC

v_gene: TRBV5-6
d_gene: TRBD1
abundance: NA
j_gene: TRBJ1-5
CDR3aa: CASSSRTGADNQPQHF
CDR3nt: TGTGCCAGCAGCTCCCGGACAGGGGCGGACAATCAGCCCCAGCATTTT

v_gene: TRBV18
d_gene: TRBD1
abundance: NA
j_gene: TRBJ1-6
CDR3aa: CASSPRGQSNSPLHF
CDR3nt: TGTGCCAGCTCACCCAGGGGACAGAGTAATTCACCCCTCCACTTT

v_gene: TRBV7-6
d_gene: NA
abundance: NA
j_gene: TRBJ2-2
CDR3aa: CASSLDGGELFF
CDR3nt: TGTGCCAGCAGCTTAGACGGCGGGGAGCTGTTTTTT

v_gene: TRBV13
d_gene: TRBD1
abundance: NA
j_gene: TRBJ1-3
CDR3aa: CTSSLSTGEWNTIYF
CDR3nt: TGTACCAGCAGCCTATCGACAGGGGAGTGGAACACCATATATTTT

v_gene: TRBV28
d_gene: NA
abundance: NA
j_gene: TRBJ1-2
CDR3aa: CASSLVGGANYGYTF
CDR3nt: TGTGCCAGCAGTTTAGTAGGGGGGGCCAACTATGGCTACACCTTC

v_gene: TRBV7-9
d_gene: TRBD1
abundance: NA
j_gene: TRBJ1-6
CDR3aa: CASSSGTDSPLHF
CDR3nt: TGTGCCAGCAGCTCCGGGACAGATTCACCCCTCCACTTT

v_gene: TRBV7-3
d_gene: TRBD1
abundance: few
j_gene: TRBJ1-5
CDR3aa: CASSFRGNGQPQHF
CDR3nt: TGTGCCAGCAGCTTCAGGGGGAATGGTCAGCCCCAGCATTTT

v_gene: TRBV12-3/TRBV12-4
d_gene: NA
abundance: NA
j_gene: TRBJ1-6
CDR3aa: CASSLRYSPLHF
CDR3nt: TGTGCCAGCAGTTTACGGTACTCACCCCTCCACTTT

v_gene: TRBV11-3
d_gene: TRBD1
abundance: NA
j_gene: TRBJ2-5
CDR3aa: CASSLGTGVWEKTQYF
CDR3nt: TGTGCCAGCAGCTTAGGAACAGGGGTCTGGGAGAAGACCCAGTACTTC

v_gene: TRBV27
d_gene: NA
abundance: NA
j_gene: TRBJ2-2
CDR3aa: CASSLEPGVRTGELFF
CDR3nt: TGTGCCAGCAGTTTAGAACCAGGGGTGAGGACCGGGGAGCTGTTTTTT

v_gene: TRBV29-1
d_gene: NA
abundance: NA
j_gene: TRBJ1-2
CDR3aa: CSVGGTEYGYTF
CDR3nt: TGCAGCGTTGGCGGCACGGAATATGGCTACACCTTC

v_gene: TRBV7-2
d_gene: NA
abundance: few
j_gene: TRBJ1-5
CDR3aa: CASSSGSHYQHF
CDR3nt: TGTGCCAGCAGCTCGGGATCTCATTACCAGCATTTT

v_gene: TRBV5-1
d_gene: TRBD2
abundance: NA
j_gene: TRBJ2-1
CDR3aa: CASRLAGGPEVEQFF
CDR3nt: TGCGCCAGCAGGCTAGCGGGAGGGCCTGAGGTTGAGCAGTTCTTC